This TCR beta chain was documented in a study of T cell repertoires in cytomegalovirus infection. In the study overall: CMV epitopes, recently identified HLA-C-restricted and well-studied HLA-B-restricted, were used. Signatures in public TCR beta sequences pointed to both CMV infection and matching HLA type. Study outcomes and limitations: Cumulative public TCR beta family frequency identified carriers of CMV plus the relevant HLA. Clonotype analysis showed dominance of the ex vivo response by HLA-C-restricted CMV-specific TCR beta clonotypes.

This CDR3 has 13 residues. Germline CDR1 DFQATT, CDR2 SNEGSKA (reference sequence). The germline V and J ends were trimmed by 6 bases and 8 bases, with 16 bases remaining between them. MiXCR was run by TCRdb on the reads, yielding one entry per CDR3 protein. This table holds around 99,000 distinct CDR3 sequences, around 29% found once. With respect to this clonotype: Its antigen remains unknown.

This TCR derives from a human donor in good health (CMV status not recorded). Some clones in this sample may be carry-over from other donors' samples. The chain couples TRBV20-1 to TRBJ1-4; D not certain. The starting material was CD8+ T cells from cultured PBMCs, obtained from culture after CMV antigen stimulation. The CDR3 DNA reads TGCAGTGCGCCCAGGCTCACTCAGGAAAAACTGTTTTTT. Its translation: CSAPRLTQEKLFF.